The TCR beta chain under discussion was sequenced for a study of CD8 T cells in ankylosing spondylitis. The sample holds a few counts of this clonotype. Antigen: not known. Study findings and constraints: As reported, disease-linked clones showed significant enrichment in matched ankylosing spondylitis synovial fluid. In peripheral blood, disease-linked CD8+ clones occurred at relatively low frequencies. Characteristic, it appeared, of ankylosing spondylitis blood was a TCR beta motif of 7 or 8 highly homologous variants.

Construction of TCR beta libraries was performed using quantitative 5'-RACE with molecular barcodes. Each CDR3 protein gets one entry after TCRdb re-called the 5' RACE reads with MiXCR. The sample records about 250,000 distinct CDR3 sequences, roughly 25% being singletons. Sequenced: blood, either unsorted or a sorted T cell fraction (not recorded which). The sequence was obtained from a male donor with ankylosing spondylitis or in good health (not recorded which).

CDR3 DNA: TGCAGTGCTAGGCCGGGGGGCGGAGAGACCCAGTACTTC. This codes for CSARPGGGETQYF. V usage is TRBV20-1 and J usage is TRBJ2-5, with a possible D match to TRBD2 (7 bases). V dropped 3 bases and J dropped 4 bases, with 12 bases sitting between them. The CDR3 consists of 13 residues. Per germline, CDR1 DFQATT and CDR2 SNEGSKA (reference sequence).